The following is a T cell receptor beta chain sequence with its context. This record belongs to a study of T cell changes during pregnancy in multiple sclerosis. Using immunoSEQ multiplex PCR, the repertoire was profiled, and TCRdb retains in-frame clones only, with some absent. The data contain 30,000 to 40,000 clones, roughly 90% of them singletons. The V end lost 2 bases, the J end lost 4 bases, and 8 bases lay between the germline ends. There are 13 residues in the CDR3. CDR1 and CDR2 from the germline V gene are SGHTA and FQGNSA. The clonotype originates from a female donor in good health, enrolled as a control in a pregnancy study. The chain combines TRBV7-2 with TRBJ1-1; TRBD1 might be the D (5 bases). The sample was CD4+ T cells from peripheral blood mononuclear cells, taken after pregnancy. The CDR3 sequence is CASSLWGGTEAFF. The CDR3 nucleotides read TGTGCCAGCAGCTTATGGGGGGGCACTGAAGCTTTCTTT. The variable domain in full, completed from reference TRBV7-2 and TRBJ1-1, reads GAGVSQSPSNKVTEKGKDVELRCDPISGHTALYWYRQSLGQGLEFLIYFQGNSAPDKSGLPSDRFSAERTGGSVSTLTIQRTQQEDSAVYLCASSLWGGTEAFFGQGTRLTVV.